The subject of this entry is one T cell receptor beta chain. CDR3 length: 16 residues. The data were taken from a study of blood T cell repertoires in COVID-19. As for the study in general: Whether acute or convalescent, the COVID-19 samples came from the United States, Italy and Spain. PBMCs, B-cell-depleted T cells, or T cells were the source of the cDNA or gDNA that made up the material.

In the original analysis: Estimation of nucleated cell counts relied on the amplification of reference gene primers. Sequencing used immunoSEQ multiplex PCR; TCRdb keeps in-frame clones, though not all of them. Clonal size and the V and J genes are those of that table, whereas D and trimming came from the DNA. The table lists 250,000 to 350,000 clones, roughly 90% of them singletons, with about 0.8% in the top ten. The gene calls are TRBV21-1 and TRBJ1-1; the DNA was not compared with TRBD1, the D call given in the table. TRBV21-1 is shown as a pseudogene. The sample comprised peripheral blood. The receptor's source is a man aged 25 to 45 with acute or convalescent COVID-19. This chain's CDR3 is CASSKFGQLLNTEAFF. Written as DNA, the CDR3 is TGTGCCAGCAGCAAGTTCGGACAGCTATTGAACACTGAAGCTTTCTTT.